This T cell receptor beta chain was captured in a study of shared clonotypes between healthy human individuals. The overall study: The study drew on a couple of women and a few men aged 18 to 49 as donors. Findings and caveats of the study: When naive CD4 clonotypes were compared across several donors, 4% to 6.5% were shared. Blood was the only sampled material, and tissue repertoires likely differ.

Using approximately 200 ng DNA, 30,000 to 35,000 T cell genomes, the sorted-subset replicate PCRs were run. Repertoires were generated with immunoSEQ multiplex PCR, while TCRdb's copy carries only in-frame clones and drops some. This table holds roughly 2,000,000 clones, less than 95% found once. Naive CD8 cells lacked CD45RO and underwent positive selection for CCR7, leaving out terminally differentiated effector memory CD45RA+ cells. In regard to this clone: The antigen is unknown.

Germline CDR1 and CDR2: MNHEY and SVGAGI. This CDR3 is built from 14 residues. The ends were cut back, 5 bases at V and 7 bases at J, with 17 bases in the middle. What was sequenced was naive CD8+ T cells sorted from blood. The clonotype originates from a young man in good health. J is TRBJ1-2 and V is TRBV6-5; D call uncertain. CDR3 region: CASSQLSMLGGYTF. Here the CDR3 DNA reads TGTGCCAGCAGTCAACTGTCTATGTTGGGTGGCTACACCTTC.